This T cell receptor beta chain was obtained from a study of CD8 T cells in ankylosing spondylitis. Study results and limitations: Within ankylosing spondylitis blood, a TCR beta motif made up of seven to nine highly homologous variants appeared to be characteristic. Matched ankylosing spondylitis synovial fluid reportedly showed significant enrichment of disease-linked clones.

MiXCR was run by TCRdb on the 5' RACE reads, yielding one entry per CDR3 protein. The data show 350,000 or so distinct CDR3 sequences, roughly 8% seen once. This clonotype occurred a few times. Its antigen is undetermined. The receptor comes from a male donor with ankylosing spondylitis. The sample consisted of blood, either unsorted or a sorted T cell fraction (not recorded which).

The CDR3 region has the DNA TGTGCCAGCAGTGTCCCGGACAGGGGGCGGGGAGAGCAGTACTTC. This translates into CASSVPDRGRGEQYF. This rearrangement joins TRBV12-3 or TRBV12-4 to TRBJ2-7; 11 bases match TRBD1. The CDR3 spans 15 residues. The trim removed 5 bases at V and 7 bases at J, leaving 10 bases unmatched.